The 32 T cell receptor beta chains below come from one sample, sequenced in a study of CD8 T cells in Susac syndrome. It was with random hexamers that roughly 0.45 to 1 ug RNA was reverse transcribed. One entry per CDR3 protein results from TCRdb running MiXCR on the immunoSEQ multiplex PCR reads. The repertoire holds about 180,000 distinct CDR3 sequences, with over 90% as singletons. The source material was CD4+ T cells from PBMCs. The origin of the receptors is a human donor with Susac syndrome.

The chain employs TRBV5-5 and TRBJ2-3; D is uncertain. CDR3 size: 11 residues. Germline assignment: CDR1 SGHKS and CDR2 YYEKEE (reference sequence). V shed 5 bases and J shed 6 bases, with 7 bases lying between them. The CDR3 reads CASREQDTQYF. CDR3 DNA: TGTGCCAGCAGGGAACAGGATACGCAGTATTTT.

CDR3 residues: CASRRIAGVSNEQFF. In DNA form, the CDR3 reads TGTGCCAGCAGGCGTATAGCGGGAGTCTCAAATGAGCAGTTCTTC. The rearrangement joins TRBV11-2 to TRBJ2-1, with 9 nucleotides matching TRBD2. From germline, CDR1 is SGHAT and CDR2 FQNNGV. CDR3 length equals 15 residues. V trimming: 6 bases; J trimming: 7 bases; junction bases outside the gene matches: 10.

The J gene is TRBJ2-7, the V gene TRBV23-1; no clear D. TRBV23-1 is an ORF; its function is uncertain. The CDR3 consists of 14 residues. Trimming stripped 3 bases from V and 5 bases from J, with 14 bases between. The CDR3 DNA reads TGCGCCAGCAGTCACCAGCCTACAGAGCACGAGCAGTACTTC. It is translated as CASSHQPTEHEQYF.

V gene TRBV12-2 combines with J gene TRBJ2-3; TRBD2, as called in the table, went unchecked against the DNA. TRBV12-2 is a documented pseudogene. This CDR3 spans 15 amino acids. The CDR3 sequence: CANRLVRECTDTQYF. CDR3 in DNA: TGTGCAAATCGCTTAGTGCGGGAGTGCACAGATACGCAGTATTTT.

The CDR3 here is CSASGAQETQYF. CDR3 bases: TGCAGCGCTAGCGGGGCCCAAGAGACCCAGTACTTC. The chain is built from TRBV29-1 and TRBJ2-5, with 9 bases identical to TRBD2. The V and J ends lost 7 bases and 1 base, in that order; junction bases with no gene match: 1. CDR3 length: 12 residues. Germline V CDR1 and CDR2: SQVTM, ANQGSEA.

The chain recombines TRBV6-1 with TRBJ1-4; D not resolved. This CDR3 has 13 residues. Per germline, CDR1 MNHNS and CDR2 SASEGT. With 1 base removed from V and 5 bases from J, the gap between germline ends came to 5 bases. This chain's CDR3 is CASSEELNEKLFF. The CDR3 bases are TGTGCCAGCAGTGAAGAGCTGAATGAAAAACTGTTTTTT.

The chain has TRBV3-1 and TRBJ2-1, with 8 bases identical to TRBD2. The CDR3 sequence is 13 residues long. Germline trimming cut 4 bases from V and 13 bases from J; bases unmatched to any gene: 9. The germline V gene has CDR1 LGHDT and CDR2 YNNKEL (reference sequence). The CDR3 is CASSPPGLGFQFF. In DNA, the CDR3 is TGTGCCAGCAGCCCACCGGGACTAGGTTTTCAGTTCTTC.

J is TRBJ1-1 and V is TRBV6-6; D gene uncertain. Germline V lookup: CDR1 MNHNY, CDR2 SVGAGI (reference sequence). With 2 bases removed from V and 1 base from J, the gap between germline ends came to 8 bases. This CDR3 spans 14 amino acids. This CDR3 reads CASSYRIGNTEAFF. CDR3 DNA sequence: TGTGCCAGCAGTTACCGAATAGGGAACACTGAAGCTTTCTTT.

V usage is TRBV19 and J usage is TRBJ2-3; 15 bases align to TRBD2. This CDR3 region has 16 residues. CDR1 LNHDA and CDR2 SQIVND come from the germline V gene (reference sequence). The V segment lost 5 bases and the J segment 3 bases; nucleotides outside the gene matches: 3. This chain's CDR3 is CASSSGTSGRTDTQYF. The CDR3 nucleotides are TGTGCCAGTAGTTCCGGGACTAGCGGGAGGACAGATACGCAGTATTTT.

The rearrangement joins TRBV29-1 to TRBJ1-1; D perhaps matches TRBD1 (6 bases). V was pared by 6 bases and J by 2 bases, with 16 bases between. Germline CDR1 reads SQVTM; CDR2 reads ANQGSEA. The CDR3 runs to 14 residues. CDR3 nucleotides: TGCAGCGTAACGAGACAGGTCGTTAACACTGAAGCTTTCTTT. Translated: CSVTRQVVNTEAFF.

V is TRBV20-1 and J is TRBJ2-1; D call uncertain. Germline loops: CDR1 DFQATT, CDR2 SNEGSKA (reference sequence). V shed 5 bases and J shed 3 bases, with 20 bases lying between them. This CDR3 region has 16 residues. The CDR3 protein is CSAFNSDSPHYNEQFF. The CDR3 region has the DNA TGCAGTGCTTTTAACTCCGATTCACCTCACTACAATGAGCAGTTCTTC.

The chain links TRBV3-1 to TRBJ1-1; 9 bases map to TRBD1. Germline V gives CDR1 LGHDT, CDR2 YNNKEL (reference sequence). This CDR3 has 15 amino acids. J was trimmed by 4 bases and V by 2 bases; bases with no gene match: 5. The CDR3 is CASSQPTGGSTEAFF. In DNA, the CDR3 is TGTGCCAGCAGCCAACCGACAGGGGGGAGCACTGAAGCTTTCTTT.

The J gene is TRBJ2-7, the V gene TRBV6-2 or TRBV6-3, with 9 bases identical to TRBD1. The V segment lost 6 bases and the J segment 2 bases; nucleotides outside the gene matches: 11. The CDR3 has 16 amino acids. The germline V gene has CDR1 MNHEY and CDR2 SVGEGT. CDR3 coding DNA: TGTGCCAGCAGCCTAACGAAGGGACAGGGAGCCTACGAGCAGTACTTC. It yields the protein CASSLTKGQGAYEQYF.

This chain links TRBV7-2 with TRBJ2-2, with D unresolved. V lost 1 base and J 3 bases, leaving 9 bases between the germline ends. Germline CDR1 reads SGHTA; CDR2 reads FQGNSA. This CDR3 region has 15 residues. As DNA, the CDR3 is TGTGCCAGCAGCTTAGAGGCACAGTACACCGGGGAGCTGTTTTTT. Its translation: CASSLEAQYTGELFF. Together with reference TRBV7-2 and TRBJ2-2, the CDR3 gives the full variable domain: GAGVSQSPSNKVTEKGKDVELRCDPISGHTALYWYRQSLGQGLEFLIYFQGNSAPDKSGLPSDRFSAERTGGSVSTLTIQRTQQEDSAVYLCASSLEAQYTGELFFGEGSRLTVL.

The rearrangement uses TRBV29-1 and TRBJ2-3, with D possibly TRBD1 on 5 matching bases. V lost 4 bases to trimming and J lost 8 bases, with 13 bases between them. Germline loops: CDR1 SQVTM, CDR2 ANQGSEA. The CDR3 contains 12 residues. The DNA for the CDR3 is TGCAGCGTTGGTGGCGCCCAGGGTACGCAGTATTTT. This encodes CSVGGAQGTQYF.

This chain connects TRBV9 to TRBJ2-5, with 9 bases identical to TRBD2. Germline values: CDR1 SGDLS, CDR2 YYNGEE. The V segment lost 3 bases and the J segment 1 base; nucleotides outside the gene matches: 7. This CDR3 has 16 amino acids. The CDR3 DNA is TGTGCCAGCAGCGGGAGTGAAGCGGGAGGCCAAGAGACCCAGTACTTC. Translated: CASSGSEAGGQETQYF.

This chain connects TRBV28 to TRBJ1-2; D is uncertain. Germline loops: CDR1 MDHEN, CDR2 SYDVKM. V was trimmed by 6 bases and J by 5 bases, leaving 34 bases between them. The CDR3 loop spans 20 amino acids. CDR3 sequence (DNA): TGTGCCAGCAGGCTCCTACGAGTGGCTGGGGAGCTAAGGGTTTCGTATGGCTACACCTTC. As protein: CASRLLRVAGELRVSYGYTF.

The chain is built from TRBV29-1 and TRBJ1-1; D gene uncertain. Germline CDR1 and CDR2: SQVTM and ANQGSEA. This CDR3 has 15 amino acids. V was pared by 4 bases and J by 2 bases, with 17 bases between. The CDR3 DNA sequence: TGCAGCGTTGGTCAACCTGGAGGGATTAACACTGAAGCTTTCTTT. It specifies CSVGQPGGINTEAFF. Combining the CDR3 with reference TRBV29-1 and TRBJ1-1 gives the whole variable domain SAVISQKPSRDICQRGTSLTIQCQVDSQVTMMFWYRQQPGQSLTLIATANQGSEATYESGFVIDKFPISRPNLTFSTLTVSNMSPEDSSIYLCSVGQPGGINTEAFFGQGTRLTVV.

The gene calls are TRBV20-1 and TRBJ2-1; perhaps TRBD1 as D (6 bases). The CDR3 has 12 amino acids. CDR1 is DFQATT and CDR2 is SNEGSKA in the germline V gene (reference sequence). V was trimmed by 1 base and J by 7 bases, leaving 8 bases between them. The CDR3 bases are TGCAGTGCTAGAGGGACAGCGAATGAGCAGTTCTTC. Encoded protein: CSARGTANEQFF.

V gene TRBV7-2 combines with J gene TRBJ1-1; D is perhaps TRBD1 (6 bases). V dropped 3 bases and J dropped 4 bases, with 15 bases sitting between them. This CDR3 spans 15 amino acids. Germline lookup yields CDR1 SGHTA and CDR2 FQGNSA. CDR3 in amino acids: CASSFLESGATEAFF. Here the CDR3 DNA reads TGTGCCAGCAGCTTCCTGGAGTCGGGGGCCACTGAAGCTTTCTTT.

V usage is TRBV20-1 and J usage is TRBJ2-5; D gene uncertain. Germline V gene lookup returns CDR1 DFQATT and CDR2 SNEGSKA (reference sequence). V was shortened by 5 bases and J by 4 bases, with 5 bases between the two germline ends. This CDR3 is built from 10 residues. CDR3 protein: CSAGVETQYF. The DNA for the CDR3 is TGCAGTGCTGGAGTAGAGACCCAGTACTTC.

This rearrangement joins TRBV29-1 to TRBJ2-1; no clear D gene. Trimming stripped 6 bases from V and 2 bases from J, with 11 bases between. Looked up from germline, CDR1 is SQVTM and CDR2 is ANQGSEA. The CDR3 extends over 13 amino acids. The DNA for the CDR3 is TGCAGCGTGACCCAGACACCCTACAATGAGCAGTTCTTC. Protein sequence: CSVTQTPYNEQFF.

The chain uses TRBV11-2 and TRBJ1-4; D ambiguous. CDR1 is SGHAT, CDR2 FQNNGV, per germline. The CDR3 extends over 14 amino acids. Trimming took 5 bases from V and 5 from J, leaving 12 bases between them. The CDR3 sequence is CASSAVQKNEKLFF. CDR3 bases: TGTGCCAGCAGCGCCGTACAAAAAAATGAAAAACTGTTTTTT.

The rearrangement links TRBV28 to TRBJ2-1, with D possibly being TRBD1 (7 bases). The V gene lost 3 bases and the J gene lost 6 bases, with 15 bases spanning the gap. CDR1 is MDHEN, CDR2 SYDVKM, per germline. The CDR3 covers 15 residues. The CDR3: CASSLAGQPANEQFF. In nucleotides, the CDR3 is TGTGCCAGCAGTTTGGCGGGACAGCCTGCCAATGAGCAGTTCTTC.

The V and J genes are TRBV20-1 and TRBJ2-5; no reliable D call. This CDR3 region has 11 residues. Germline V CDR1 and CDR2: DFQATT, SNEGSKA (reference sequence). V dropped 6 bases and J dropped 0 bases, with 5 bases sitting between them. CDR3 DNA sequence: TGCAGTGCCTTGTACCAAGAGACCCAGTACTTC. Translation: CSALYQETQYF.

The J gene is TRBJ2-7, the V gene TRBV7-2; tentatively, D is TRBD2 (7 bases). The CDR3 consists of 15 residues. Per germline, CDR1 SGHTA and CDR2 FQGNSA. V gave up 1 base and J gave up 2 bases, with 12 bases separating them. The CDR3 spells CASSLGAGAPYEQYF. Written as DNA, the CDR3 is TGTGCCAGCAGCTTAGGGGCGGGGGCCCCCTACGAGCAGTACTTC.

The V gene is TRBV20-1, the J gene TRBJ2-3; tentatively, D is TRBD1 or TRBD2 (5 bases each). The CDR3 length is 12 residues. V lost 5 bases to trimming and J lost 5 bases, with 11 bases between them. Germline loops: CDR1 DFQATT, CDR2 SNEGSKA (reference sequence). The CDR3 nucleotides read TGCAGTGCTGCCGGGACGGAAGATACGCAGTATTTT. Translating gives CSAAGTEDTQYF.

V is TRBV20-1 and J is TRBJ2-7; D ambiguous. Germline V gene lookup returns CDR1 DFQATT and CDR2 SNEGSKA (reference sequence). With 4 bases removed from V and 5 bases from J, the gap between germline ends came to 18 bases. The CDR3 has 14 amino acids. As DNA, the CDR3 is TGCAGTGCTACGCGAGGAGTGCTACTCGACGAGCAGTACTTC. As protein: CSATRGVLLDEQYF.

This chain joins TRBV5-1 and TRBJ2-1, with D tentatively TRBD1 or TRBD2 (5 bases each). CDR1 is SGHRS and CDR2 is YFSETQ in the germline V gene. The CDR3 extends over 15 amino acids. Trimming cost V 0 bases and J 7 bases, with 14 bases left between them. CDR3 sequence reads: CASSLATERGNEQFF. CDR3 nucleotides: TGCGCCAGCAGCTTGGCTACCGAGAGGGGTAATGAGCAGTTCTTC.

This sequence joins TRBV7-2 and TRBJ1-5; D not resolved. This CDR3 contains 12 residues. Germline values: CDR1 SGHTA, CDR2 FQGNSA. Trimming took 3 bases from V and 3 from J, leaving 3 bases between them. The CDR3 coding sequence is TGTGCCAGCAGCTTCTTCAATCAGCCCCAGCATTTT. Translated, it gives CASSFFNQPQHF.

V usage is TRBV29-1 and J usage is TRBJ2-7, with TRBD2 matching 9 bases. Looked up from germline, CDR1 is SQVTM and CDR2 is ANQGSEA. The J segment lost 0 bases and the V segment lost 2 bases, leaving 5 bases of the junction unmatched. CDR3 length equals 15 residues. CDR3 bases: TGCAGCGTTGAAAGAGTAGCGGGGGCCTCCTACGAGCAGTACTTC. Protein: CSVERVAGASYEQYF.

The chain combines TRBV2 with TRBJ2-1; D is possibly TRBD2 (6 bases). In germline, CDR1 is SNHLY, CDR2 FYNNEI. Between the trimmed V and J ends, which lost 7 bases and 9 bases, there was a span of 22 bases. This CDR3 comprises 15 residues. The CDR3 loop reads CASNPSLTGVGEQFF. The CDR3 DNA follows: TGTGCCAGCAACCCCTCTCTGACGGGAGTGGGTGAGCAGTTCTTC.